The 14 T cell receptor beta chains below come from one sample, sequenced in a study of tumor and adjacent non-tumor tissue in lung cancer. Three rounds of nested PCR, following a modified ARM-PCR protocol, produced the TCRbeta library. Each CDR3 protein gets one entry after TCRdb re-called the multiplex PCR reads with MiXCR. The data contain over 100,000 distinct CDR3 sequences, around 80% of them singletons. No cell sorting was done before RNA was extracted from the tissue. The sequenced sample was lung tumor tissue. All receptors come from a woman aged 55-69 years with non-small cell lung cancer.

This clonotype was seen at least ten times. The V and J genes are TRBV20-1 and TRBJ1-1, with D unresolved. V was trimmed by 7 bases and J by 7 bases, leaving 13 bases between them. The CDR3 length is 11 residues. Looked up from germline, CDR1 is DFQATT and CDR2 is SNEGSKA (reference sequence). The CDR3 loop is CSGQRKIEAFF. CDR3 DNA: TGCAGTGGCCAGCGCAAGATTGAAGCTTTCTTT.

Only one count was recorded for this clonotype. The chain is built from TRBV28 and TRBJ1-1; TRBD1 aligns across 8 bases. Germline CDR1 is MDHEN and CDR2 is SYDVKM. The CDR3 totals 14 residues. The V and J ends lost 9 bases and 3 bases, in that order; junction bases with no gene match: 9. CDR3 sequence reads: CASRRHRGDTEAFF. DNA for the CDR3: TGTGCCAGTAGGCGACACAGGGGGGACACTGAAGCTTTCTTT.

Regarding this clonotype: Relative to the germline gene, one junction end is altered; a read error may explain this. This chain uses TRBV5-5 with TRBJ1-1; a weak D match, TRBD1 (5 bases). CDR3 length equals 14 residues. CDR1 and CDR2 from the germline V gene are SGHKS and YYEKEE (reference sequence). The CDR3, as DNA: TGTCCCAGCAGCTTGACAGACACGAGCACTGAAGCTTTCTTT. Protein sequence: CPSSLTDTSTEAFF.

A remark on this clonotype: With a much larger clone just one base away, this may be a read error. CDR3 bases: TGCGTCAGCAGCCAATCCCAGACAGGCTCTGGAAACACCATATATTTT. Its protein is CVSSQSQTGSGNTIYF. The chain joins TRBV4-3 to TRBJ1-3, with TRBD1 as a possible D gene (6 bases). Germline V CDR1 and CDR2: LGHNA, YSLEER. The CDR3 is 16 amino acids.

On this clonotype: At one of its ends the junction is not consistent with the germline gene, which may arise from a read error. The chain couples TRBV29-1 to TRBJ2-7; D might be TRBD1 (6 bases). There are 12 residues in the CDR3. The germline V gene has CDR1 SQVTM and CDR2 ANQGSEA. The CDR3 region is CIVTGDSYEQYF. The CDR3 DNA reads as TGCATCGTGACAGGAGACTCCTACGAGCAGTACTTT.

CDR3 region: CASSPTGNYGYTF. CDR3 in DNA: TGTGCCAGCTCCCCGACAGGGAACTATGGCTACACCTTC. The chain combines TRBV28 with TRBJ1-2, with 7 bases fitting TRBD1. The V and J ends lost 8 bases and 2 bases, in that order; junction bases with no gene match: 5. Germline V lookup: CDR1 MDHEN, CDR2 SYDVKM. The CDR3 contains 13 residues.

To note about this clonotype: Likely a read error: the CDR3 ends without its conserved phenylalanine or tryptophan. V is TRBV11-1 and J is TRBJ2-2, with TRBD1 matching over 8 bases. Germline V lookup: CDR1 SGHAT, CDR2 FQDESV (reference sequence). V shed 5 bases, J shed 1 base, and the junction held 6 bases outside the gene matches. The CDR3 has 16 amino acids. As DNA, the CDR3 is TGTGCCAGCAGCGCCTGGACAGGGCTGAACACCGGGGAGCTGTTTCTC. This codes for CASSAWTGLNTGELFL.

This clonotype was counted once. The junction departs from germline at one end; a sequencing error may be responsible. The V gene is TRBV11-2, the J gene TRBJ2-1; TRBD1 agrees at 9 bases. The CDR3 has 14 residues. Germline loops: CDR1 SGHAT, CDR2 FQNNGV. The CDR3 DNA follows: TGTGCTAGCAGCTTAGGGACAGGGATCTTAAGTAAGTTATTC. Encoded protein: CASSLGTGILSKLF. The whole variable domain, remainder taken from reference TRBV11-2 and TRBJ2-1, is EAGVAQSPRYKIIEKRQSVAFWCNPISGHATLYWYQQILGQGPKLLIQFQNNGVVDDSQLPKDRFSAERLKGVDSTLKIQPAKLEDSAVYLCASSLGTGILSKLFGPGTRLTVL.

Comments on this clonotype: A read error may explain this, as a much larger clone is one base away. The conserved closing phenylalanine or tryptophan is absent in this CDR3, likely reflecting a read error. The gene calls are TRBV4-2 and TRBJ1-2, with TRBD1 as a possible D gene (5 bases). The CDR3 covers 15 residues. CDR1 and CDR2 from the germline V gene are LGHNA and YNFKEQ. Deletions cut 1 base from V and 2 bases from J, with 11 bases between. This CDR3 reads CASSQVPGGNYGYTL. DNA of the CDR3: TGTGCCAGCAGCCAAGTCCCCGGGGGGAACTATGGCTACACCTTA.

The CDR3 bases are TGTGTCAGTAGCTTGGGCAGGGGGACCATTGAAGCTTTCTTT. Protein sequence: CVSSLGRGTIEAFF. The chain is built from TRBV11-1 and TRBJ1-1, with TRBD1 identical over 7 bases. Germline V gene data show CDR1 as SGHAT and CDR2 as FQDESV (reference sequence). CDR3 size: 14 residues.

This clonotype was seen just once. A much larger clone differs by one base, so this may be a read error. This chain joins TRBV5-5 and TRBJ1-3, with unresolved D. With 5 bases removed from V and 4 bases from J, the gap between germline ends came to 13 bases. The CDR3 length is 14 residues. Germline V lookup: CDR1 SGHKS, CDR2 YYEKEE (reference sequence). For the CDR3, the DNA is TGTGCCAGCAGAGACGATCCGGGAGGAAACACCATATATTTT. Its protein product is CASRDDPGGNTIYF. The full variable domain, its missing parts supplied by reference TRBV5-5 and TRBJ1-3, is DAGVTQSPTHLIKTRGQQVTLRCSPISGHKSVSWYQQVLGQGPQFIFQYYEKEERGRGNFPDRFSARQFPNYSSELNVNALLLGDSALYLCASRDDPGGNTIYFGEGSWLTVV.

The chain links TRBV29-1 to TRBJ1-6; TRBD1 aligns across 7 bases. V shed 7 bases and J 9 bases; nucleotides not matched to a gene: 12. The germline gives CDR1 SQVTM, CDR2 ANQGSEA. The CDR3 length is 14 residues. The CDR3 sequence is CSGLIGGGSSPLHF. The CDR3 DNA reads as TGCAGCGGGCTGATAGGGGGCGGCAGTTCACCCCTCCACTTT.

Concerning this clonotype itself: An end of the junction differs from the germline gene, which may be a read error. The chain couples TRBV11-3 to TRBJ2-1, with D perhaps matching TRBD1 or TRBD2 (6 bases each). Germline values: CDR1 SGHNT, CDR2 YENEEA. The CDR3 loop spans 15 amino acids. CDR3 DNA sequence: TGTGCCAGCAAGTTAGTCGGGGGCTCCTACAATGTGCAGTTCTTC. Its protein is CASKLVGGSYNVQFF.

In the case of this clonotype: A read error may explain this, as a much larger clone is one base away. The missing conserved phenylalanine or tryptophan at the end of this CDR3 makes a read error likely. The CDR3 sequence: CASSSRMNTEAFY. Here the CDR3 DNA reads TGTGCCAGCAGTTCGCGGATGAACACTGAAGCTTTCTAT. V and J are TRBV12-3 or TRBV12-4 and TRBJ1-1; D is ambiguous. V lost 4 bases to trimming and J lost 0 bases, with 6 bases between them. The length of the CDR3 is 13 residues.